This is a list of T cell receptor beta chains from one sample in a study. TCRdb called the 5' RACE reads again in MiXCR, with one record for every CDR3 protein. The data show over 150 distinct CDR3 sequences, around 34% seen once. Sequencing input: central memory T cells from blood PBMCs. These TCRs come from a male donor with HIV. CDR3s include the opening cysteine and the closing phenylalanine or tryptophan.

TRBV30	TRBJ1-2	CAWRGAGYGYTF